The 19 T cell receptor beta chains below all came from one sample that was sequenced in a study of cytomegalovirus exposure and HLA in healthy donors. Primers: 60 Vbeta forward and 13 Jbeta reverse. The data were produced by immunoSEQ multiplex PCR, yet TCRdb's version contains in-frame clones alone and is incomplete. The sample holds over 100,000 clones, more than 70% seen once. Specimen: PBMCs. These receptors all stem from a male donor in good health and CMV-seronegative.

The table lists this clone with a few counts. The chain carries TRBV18 and TRBJ1-2, with 7 bases matching TRBD1. The CDR3 loop spans 14 amino acids. Trimming at V came to 5 bases and at J to 3 bases, leaving 6 bases not matched to a gene. The V gene's germline CDR1 is KGHSH and CDR2 LQKENI. The chain's CDR3 is CASSSNDRDYGYTF. The CDR3 DNA reads TGTGCCAGCTCATCTAACGACAGGGACTATGGCTACACCTTC.

The DNA for the CDR3 is TGTGCCAGCAGCTTAGTCCAGGGCCGAAACTACGAGCAGTACTTC. This sequence encodes CASSLVQGRNYEQYF. V and J are TRBV7-9 and TRBJ2-5; D is possibly TRBD1 (5 bases). The J call may be wrong; the DNA end is better matched by TRBJ2-7. Germline values: CDR1 SEHNR, CDR2 FQNEAQ (reference sequence). CDR3 length: 15 residues.

The chain is built from TRBV7-2 and TRBJ1-1; weak D call: TRBD1 (5 bases). The CDR3 extends over 12 amino acids. V lost 5 bases and J lost 6, with 10 bases in between. Germline-derived CDR1 and CDR2 are SGHTA and FQGNSA. This chain's CDR3 is CASSAQGAEAFF. CDR3 DNA: TGTGCCAGCAGCGCTCAGGGTGCTGAAGCTTTCTTT.

The table lists this clone with a count of one. V usage is TRBV7-9 and J usage is TRBJ2-5, with D maybe TRBD2 (6 bases). Trimming took 5 bases from V and 3 from J, leaving 13 bases between them. This CDR3 is built from 14 residues. CDR1 SEHNR and CDR2 FQNEAQ come from the germline V gene (reference sequence). The CDR3 region is CASSPMGGKETQYF. CDR3 coding DNA: TGTGCCAGCAGCCCGATGGGCGGGAAAGAGACCCAGTACTTC. The whole variable domain, remainder taken from reference TRBV7-9 and TRBJ2-5, is DTGVSQNPRHKITKRGQNVTFRCDPISEHNRLYWYRQTLGQGPEFLTYFQNEAQLEKSRLLSDRFSAERPKGSFSTLEIQRTEQGDSAMYLCASSPMGGKETQYFGPGTRLLVL.

The V and J genes are TRBV10-1 and TRBJ2-2; TRBD2 might be the D (6 bases). Germline lookup yields CDR1 WNHNN and CDR2 SYGVQD (reference sequence). Trimming shortened V by 9 bases and J by 2 bases, and 16 bases separated the two germline ends. The CDR3 contains 15 residues. The CDR3 coding sequence is TGCGCCAGTGGGGGACGGGAGTTTAACACCGGGGAGCTGTTTTTT. Encoded protein: CASGGREFNTGELFF.

This clone has more than one count but fewer than ten. This chain uses TRBV4-3 with TRBJ1-6; D is ambiguous. CDR3 length: 14 amino acids. CDR1 LGHNA and CDR2 YSLEER come from the germline V gene. V gave up 0 bases and J gave up 5 bases, with 5 bases separating them. CDR3 residues: CASSQDADNSPLHF. The CDR3 nucleotides are TGCGCCAGCAGCCAAGATGCGGATAATTCACCCCTCCACTTT.

The V gene is TRBV9, the J gene TRBJ2-7; 8 nucleotides agree with TRBD2. Germline CDR1 reads SGDLS; CDR2 reads YYNGEE. This CDR3 spans 16 amino acids. The V gene end was trimmed by 3 bases and the J gene end by 5 bases; junction bases not matched to a gene: 13. CDR3 protein: CASSATAGGAWNEQYF. CDR3 DNA: TGTGCCAGCAGCGCAACCGCGGGAGGCGCGTGGAACGAGCAGTACTTC.

J is TRBJ1-6 and V is TRBV6-1; tentatively, D is TRBD1 (5 bases). Trimming pared 1 base from V and 2 bases from J, leaving 12 bases between. The CDR3 is 17 residues long. In germline, CDR1 is MNHNS, CDR2 SASEGT. CDR3 sequence: CASSEGAKGTYNSPLHF. CDR3 DNA sequence: TGTGCCAGCAGTGAAGGGGCAAAGGGGACCTATAATTCACCCCTCCACTTT.

The V call is TRBV2, the J call TRBJ2-6; D is unresolved. Germline assignment: CDR1 SNHLY and CDR2 FYNNEI. Trimming removed 4 bases from V and 0 bases from J, with 4 bases in between. The CDR3 length is 14 residues. The CDR3 loop reads CASSASSGANVLTF. The DNA of the CDR3 is TGTGCCAGCAGTGCGAGCTCTGGGGCCAACGTCCTGACTTTC.

This chain joins TRBV9 and TRBJ2-3, with 8 bases identical to TRBD2. Trimming took 4 bases from V and 5 from J; bases not matched to a gene: 12. The CDR3 totals 16 residues. Germline CDR1 is SGDLS and CDR2 is YYNGEE. The CDR3 coding sequence is TGTGCCAGCAGCACATCGGGGGGGGAACAAGGAGATACGCAGTATTTT. Protein product: CASSTSGGEQGDTQYF.

With regard to this clone: Other DNA sequences in this sample translate to the same CDR3. The V and J genes are TRBV5-4 and TRBJ1-4; 8 positions match TRBD1. V trimming: 4 bases; J trimming: 5 bases; junction bases outside the gene matches: 7. CDR3 size: 15 residues. Germline V CDR1 and CDR2: SGHNT, YYREEE (reference sequence). The chain's CDR3 is CASSLRTGSNEKLFF. The CDR3 bases are TGTGCCAGCAGCCTAAGGACAGGGAGCAATGAAAAACTGTTTTTT.

The V and J genes are TRBV6-1 and TRBJ2-7; D remains ambiguous. Germline V gene sequence: CDR1 MNHNS, CDR2 SASEGT. V dropped 4 bases and J dropped 2 bases, with 6 bases sitting between them. The CDR3 runs to 12 residues. The CDR3 reads CASSGTAYEQYF. CDR3 bases: TGTGCCAGCAGTGGTACAGCCTACGAGCAGTACTTC.

The J gene is TRBJ2-7, the V gene TRBV5-1; 10 bases agree with TRBD1. CDR3 length equals 15 residues. Germline CDR1 and CDR2: SGHRS and YFSETQ. With 4 bases clipped from V and 5 bases from J, the junction kept 9 bases outside the gene matches. CDR3 residues: CASSPAGTGEDEQYF. DNA of the CDR3: TGCGCCAGCAGCCCCGCCGGGACAGGGGAGGACGAGCAGTACTTC.

CDR3 residues: CASSLWGESNQPQHF. As DNA, the CDR3 is TGTGCCAGCAGCTTGTGGGGGGAGAGCAATCAGCCCCAGCATTTT. The V call is TRBV5-8, the J call TRBJ1-5, with D possibly being TRBD1 (5 bases). Germline-derived CDR1 and CDR2 are SGHTS and YDEGEE. The CDR3 has 15 residues. V shed 1 base and J shed 1 base, with 9 bases lying between them.

The rearrangement uses TRBV6-1 and TRBJ2-5, with 10 bases matching TRBD2. The CDR3 is 13 amino acids. The ends lost 6 bases at V and 6 bases at J; junction bases unmatched: 4. The V gene's germline CDR1 is MNHNS and CDR2 SASEGT. The CDR3 bases are TGTGCCAGCAGCAGCGGGGGGGCAAAGACCCAGTACTTC. This sequence encodes CASSSGGAKTQYF.

The chain couples TRBV4-2 to TRBJ1-6; tentative D call: TRBD1 (5 bases). This CDR3 region has 14 residues. Germline loops: CDR1 LGHNA, CDR2 YNFKEQ. V was pared by 0 bases and J by 8 bases, with 8 bases between. The CDR3 reads CASSQDGADSPLHF. CDR3 coding DNA: TGTGCCAGCAGCCAAGATGGGGCGGATTCACCCCTCCACTTT.

The chain has TRBV6-5 and TRBJ2-3; 10 nucleotides align to TRBD1. CDR3 size: 14 residues. V gave up 7 bases and J gave up 4 bases; unmatched junction bases: 5. Per germline, CDR1 MNHEY and CDR2 SVGAGI. The CDR3: CASTGTGVADTQYF. In DNA form, the CDR3 reads TGTGCCAGCACCGGGACAGGGGTGGCAGATACGCAGTATTTT.

The rearrangement links TRBV13 to TRBJ1-1, with a tentative D call TRBD1 (5 bases). CDR1 PRHDT and CDR2 FYEKMQ come from the germline V gene (reference sequence). The CDR3 is 15 residues long. V was shortened by 3 bases and J by 4 bases, with 15 bases between the two germline ends. CDR3 in amino acids: CASSLERGRGTEAFF. Here the CDR3 DNA reads TGTGCCAGCAGCTTGGAAAGGGGTAGAGGCACTGAAGCTTTCTTT.

The CDR3 region is CASSPGTGYEKLFF. Here the CDR3 DNA reads TGTGCCAGCAGCCCCGGGACAGGGTATGAAAAACTGTTTTTT. J is TRBJ1-4 and V is TRBV7-6; 9 bases match TRBD1. The germline gives CDR1 SGHVS, CDR2 FNYEAQ. This CDR3 is built from 14 residues. V lost 5 bases and J lost 6; bases outside the gene matches: 4.